The T cell receptor (beta chain) described here comes from a study of response to subunit inactivated influenza vaccine. As concerns this clonotype: What it binds is not known.

CDR3 length: 15 residues. Looked up from germline, CDR1 is SNHLY and CDR2 is FYNNEI. With 1 base removed from V and 4 bases from J, the gap between germline ends came to 12 bases. TCRdb redid the calling of the RT-PCR reads with MiXCR, one entry per CDR3 protein. The sample carries 400,000 to 650,000 distinct CDR3 sequences, 6% to 9% recorded once. Whole-study results and caveats: With each seasonal influenza vaccination, the authors suggested, few new T cells are recruited.

The chain links TRBV2 to TRBJ2-3; no clear D gene. The input for sequencing was PBMCs from blood, taken roughly 24 months after vaccination. The sequence derives from a man aged 50 to 69 who received an inactivated influenza vaccine. CDR3 bases: TGTGCCAGCAGTGAAGACTTGAACCGTCCAGATACGCAGTATTTT. Translation: CASSEDLNRPDTQYF.